This T cell receptor beta chain derives from a study of CXCR3-negative and CXCR3-positive naive CD8 T cells. Study-wide context: The study obtained around 140 million TRB reads, about 1.5 +/- 0.3 million per library.

UMI-labeled 5' RACE yielded the TRB cDNA libraries. For each CDR3 protein, TCRdb gives one entry from its re-call of the 5' RACE reads, without DNA. The sample table includes tens of thousands of distinct CDR3 sequences. Study conclusions and caveats: In CXCR3-positive naive cells, the TRB CDR3s were more hydrophobic than in CXCR3-negative naive cells. Naive CXCR3-positive and CXCR3-negative cells shared similar TRBV-TRBJ usage, unlike memory cells.

Per CD8+ T cell subset, triplicate sorts of fewer than 350,000 cells each were done. The CDR3 sequence is 14 residues long. Germline CDR1 and CDR2: GTSNPN and SVGIG (reference sequence). As concerns this clonotype: Its cognate antigen is unknown.

This receptor was obtained from a human donor in good health. Some clones in this sample may be carry-over from other donors' samples. The specimen sequenced was naive CXCR3+ CD8+ T cells from blood. Subset here: CD45RO-CCR7+CD27+CD95- naive CD8+ T cells expressing CXCR3 (TNR3+). The chain links TRBV30 to TRBJ2-7; TCRdb designates TRBD2, a call that cannot be tested without DNA. The CDR3: CAWSVGAGAYEQYF.